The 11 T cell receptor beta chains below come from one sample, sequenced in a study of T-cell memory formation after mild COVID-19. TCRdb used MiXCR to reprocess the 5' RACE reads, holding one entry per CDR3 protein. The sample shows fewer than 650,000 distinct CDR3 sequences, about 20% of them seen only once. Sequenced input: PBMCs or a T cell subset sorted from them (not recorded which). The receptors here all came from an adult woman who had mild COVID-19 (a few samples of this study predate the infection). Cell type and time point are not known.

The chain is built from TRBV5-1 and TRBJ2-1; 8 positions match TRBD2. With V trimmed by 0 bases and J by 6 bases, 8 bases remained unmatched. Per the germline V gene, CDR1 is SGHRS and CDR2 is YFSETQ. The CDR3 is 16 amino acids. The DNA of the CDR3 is TGCGCCAGCAGCTTGGCGGGGGGGGCTGTTGGCAATGAGCAGTTCTTC. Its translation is CASSLAGGAVGNEQFF.

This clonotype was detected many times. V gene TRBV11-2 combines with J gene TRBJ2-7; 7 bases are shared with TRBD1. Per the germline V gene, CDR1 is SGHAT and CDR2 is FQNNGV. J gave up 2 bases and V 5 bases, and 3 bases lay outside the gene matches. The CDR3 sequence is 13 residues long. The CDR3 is CASSRQGTYEQYF. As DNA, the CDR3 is TGTGCCAGCAGCCGACAGGGAACCTACGAGCAGTACTTC.

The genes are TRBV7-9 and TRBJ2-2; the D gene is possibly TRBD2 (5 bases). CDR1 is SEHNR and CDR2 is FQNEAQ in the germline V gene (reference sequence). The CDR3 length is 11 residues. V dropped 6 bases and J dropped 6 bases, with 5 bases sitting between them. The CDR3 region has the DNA TGTGCCAGCAGGGAGGCCGGGGAGCTGTTTTTT. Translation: CASREAGELFF.

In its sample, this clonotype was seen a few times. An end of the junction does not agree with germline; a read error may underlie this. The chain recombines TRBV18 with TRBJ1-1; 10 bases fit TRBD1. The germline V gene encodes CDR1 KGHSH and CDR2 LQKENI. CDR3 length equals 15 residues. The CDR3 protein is CASSPRTGGNTEAFF. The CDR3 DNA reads TGCGCCAGCAGCCCACGGACAGGGGGGAACACTGAAGCTTTCTTT.

DNA of the CDR3: TGTGCCAGCAGCTCCGAGGGGAGGAATTCACCCCTCCACTTT. This gives the protein CASSSEGRNSPLHF. V and J are TRBV7-2 and TRBJ1-6; TRBD1 is a possible D gene (5 bases). CDR3 length: 14 amino acids. CDR1 SGHTA and CDR2 FQGNSA come from the germline V gene. Trimming cost V 4 bases and J 7 bases, with 11 bases left between them.

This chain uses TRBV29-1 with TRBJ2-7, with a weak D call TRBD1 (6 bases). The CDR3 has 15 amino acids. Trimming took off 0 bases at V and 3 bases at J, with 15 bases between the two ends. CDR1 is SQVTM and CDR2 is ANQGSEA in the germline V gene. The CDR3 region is CSVEDSRGQIYEQYF. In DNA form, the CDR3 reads TGCAGCGTTGAAGATAGCAGGGGTCAGATCTACGAGCAGTACTTC.

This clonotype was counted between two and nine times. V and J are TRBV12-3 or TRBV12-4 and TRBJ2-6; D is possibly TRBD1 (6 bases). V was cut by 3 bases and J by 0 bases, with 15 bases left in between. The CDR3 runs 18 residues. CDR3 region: CASSLGANVFSGANVLTF. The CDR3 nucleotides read TGTGCCAGCAGTTTGGGGGCTAACGTATTCTCTGGGGCCAACGTCCTGACTTTC.

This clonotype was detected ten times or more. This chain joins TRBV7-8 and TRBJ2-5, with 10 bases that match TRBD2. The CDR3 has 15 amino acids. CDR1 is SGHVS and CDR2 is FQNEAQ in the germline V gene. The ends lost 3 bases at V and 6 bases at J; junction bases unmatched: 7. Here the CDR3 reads CASSFQRGGGQTQYF. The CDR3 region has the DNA TGTGCCAGCAGCTTTCAGCGGGGGGGCGGGCAGACCCAGTACTTC.

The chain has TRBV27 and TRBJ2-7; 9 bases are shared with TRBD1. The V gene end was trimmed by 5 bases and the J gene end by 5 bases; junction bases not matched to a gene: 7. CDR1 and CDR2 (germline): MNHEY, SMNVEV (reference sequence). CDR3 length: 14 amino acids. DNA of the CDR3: TGTGCCAGCAGTCCTGACCGGACAGGGGACGAGCAGTACTTC. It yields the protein CASSPDRTGDEQYF.

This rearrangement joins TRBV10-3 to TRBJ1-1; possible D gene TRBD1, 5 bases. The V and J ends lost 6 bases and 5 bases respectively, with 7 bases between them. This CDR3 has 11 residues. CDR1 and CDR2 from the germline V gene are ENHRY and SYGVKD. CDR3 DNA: TGTGCCATCAGGGGGGAAACTGAAGCTTTCTTT. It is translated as CAIRGETEAFF.

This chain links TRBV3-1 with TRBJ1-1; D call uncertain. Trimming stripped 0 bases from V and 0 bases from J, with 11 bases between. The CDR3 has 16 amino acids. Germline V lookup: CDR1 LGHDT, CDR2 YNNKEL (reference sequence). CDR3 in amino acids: CASSQDHGRMNTEAFF. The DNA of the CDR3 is TGTGCCAGCAGCCAAGATCACGGGAGAATGAACACTGAAGCTTTCTTT.